These 5 T cell receptor beta chains were sequenced from one sample in a study of T cells in localized non-small cell lung cancer. Repertoires were generated with immunoSEQ multiplex PCR, while TCRdb's copy carries only in-frame clones and drops some. The sample comprises about 27,000 clones, roughly 88% of which are singletons, and approximately 1.1% rests with the top ten. The sequenced sample was peripheral blood, obtained before any cancer treatment. The origin of the receptors is a woman aged 40-75 years with stage I lung adenocarcinoma.

This clone was seen only once. The V and J genes are TRBV19 and TRBJ2-5; D is possibly TRBD1 or TRBD2 (6 bases each). Per germline, CDR1 LNHDA and CDR2 SQIVND (reference sequence). This CDR3 contains 13 residues. Trimming took off 6 bases at V and 11 bases at J, with 19 bases between the two ends. The CDR3 DNA follows: TGTGCCAGTAGCATAAAGACAGGCGGGGAGCAGTACTTC. Amino acid sequence: CASSIKTGGEQYF.

The V call is TRBV16, the J call TRBJ2-1; 13 bases line up with TRBD2. After removal of 2 bases from V and 8 bases from J, the junction contained 6 bases not matched to a gene. Germline values: CDR1 KGHSY, CDR2 FQNENV. The CDR3 has 16 amino acids. The CDR3 bases are TGTGCCAGCAGCCAAACTAGCGGGAGGGAATGGGATGAGCAGTTCTTC. It encodes CASSQTSGREWDEQFF.

The chain is built from TRBV20-1 and TRBJ2-7, with D unclear. Germline-derived CDR1 and CDR2 are DFQATT and SNEGSKA (reference sequence). Trimming took off 4 bases at V and 3 bases at J, with 7 bases between the two ends. The CDR3 is 11 amino acids. For the CDR3, the DNA is TGCAGTGCTATCGGCCTCTACGAGCAGTACTTC. Translating it yields CSAIGLYEQYF.

V is TRBV30 and J is TRBJ1-1; TRBD1 agrees at 8 bases. The CDR3 spans 14 residues. J lost 6 bases, V lost 4 bases, and 10 bases had no gene match. Germline V gene sequence: CDR1 GTSNPN, CDR2 SVGIG (reference sequence). The CDR3 loop reads CAWNADRGTPEAFF. CDR3 in DNA: TGTGCCTGGAACGCAGACAGGGGAACCCCTGAAGCTTTCTTT.

The gene calls are TRBV6-6 and TRBJ1-1, with 9 positions matching TRBD1. V shed 6 bases, J shed 6 bases, and the junction held 11 bases outside the gene matches. Germline-derived CDR1 and CDR2 are MNHNY and SVGAGI (reference sequence). This CDR3 is 15 amino acids long. CDR3 loop: CASSTTTGGIAEAFF. CDR3 nucleotides: TGTGCCAGCAGCACAACCACAGGGGGCATTGCTGAAGCTTTCTTT.